This T cell receptor beta chain was documented in a study of OX40 agonist ivuxolimab in advanced cancers. Study outcomes and limitations: Expanded clones belonging to CD8+ T cells outnumbered, on average, those of CD4+.

The CDR3 has 15 residues. V shed 0 bases and J shed 3 bases, with 9 bases lying between them. Per germline, CDR1 KGHSH and CDR2 LQKENI. The assay was immunoSEQ multiplex PCR, and TCRdb's table has in-frame clones only and misses some. The sample includes 90,000 to 150,000 clones, roughly nine tenths of them seen just once. To note about this clone: Its antigen is unidentified.

This TCR came from an adult with an advanced solid tumor such as melanoma, head and neck, liver or kidney cancer. Sample: CD4+ or CD8+ T cells sorted from blood, taken in a trial of the OX40 agonist ivuxolimab. The chain recombines TRBV18 with TRBJ1-5; D not resolved. DNA of the CDR3: TGTGCCAGCTCACCACCGAACGGGGACAATCAGCCCCAGCATTTT. It specifies CASSPPNGDNQPQHF.